The 18 T cell receptor beta chains presented below share a single source sample, sequenced in a study of blood T cell repertoires in COVID-19. Assay used: immunoSEQ multiplex PCR; TCRdb lists only in-frame clones, some missing. The table shows over 200,000 clones, with approximately 80% occurring only once. Sequencing input: peripheral blood. Receptors originate from a man aged 35-49 years with acute or convalescent COVID-19.

This clone was counted a single time. This sequence joins TRBV7-9 and TRBJ2-1; D possibly corresponds to TRBD2 (5 bases). Germline V gene sequence: CDR1 SEHNR, CDR2 FQNEAQ (reference sequence). This CDR3 is 15 amino acids long. V gave up 8 bases and J gave up 4 bases, with 18 bases separating them. Here the CDR3 reads CASLPSEGEYNEQFF. CDR3 in DNA: TGTGCCAGCCTCCCTTCCGAGGGCGAATACAATGAGCAGTTCTTC.

This chain uses TRBV10-3 with TRBJ2-1, with D unresolved. Germline CDR1 ENHRY, CDR2 SYGVKD. Trimming removed 6 bases from V and 0 bases from J, with 18 bases in between. CDR3 length: 17 residues. The CDR3 protein is CAISVPSRSDSYNEQFF. CDR3 in DNA: TGTGCCATCAGCGTCCCCTCCCGGAGTGACTCCTACAATGAGCAGTTCTTC.

The V and J genes are TRBV9 and TRBJ1-2; TRBD1 aligns across 9 bases. This CDR3 region has 17 residues. The trim removed 3 bases at V and 2 bases at J, leaving 11 bases unmatched. Germline CDR1 and CDR2: SGDLS and YYNGEE. CDR3 sequence (DNA): TGTGCCAGCAGCGGAGGGACAGGGCTTCTTTTCAACTATGGCTACACCTTC. Translating gives CASSGGTGLLFNYGYTF.

V and J are TRBV18 and TRBJ1-1; D might be TRBD1 (6 bases). V was shortened by 3 bases and J by 5 bases, with 16 bases between the two germline ends. CDR3 size: 15 residues. The germline V gene has CDR1 KGHSH and CDR2 LQKENI. The chain's CDR3 is CASSPIIQQGTEAFF. Here the CDR3 DNA reads TGTGCCAGCTCACCGATAATTCAACAGGGAACTGAAGCTTTCTTT.

This chain joins TRBV25-1 and TRBJ1-2; D uncertain. Germline V lookup: CDR1 MGHDK, CDR2 SYGVNS. Trimming shortened V by 6 bases and J by 4 bases, and 6 bases separated the two germline ends. This CDR3 comprises 11 residues. Here the CDR3 reads CASRTVYGYTF. The CDR3 bases are TGTGCCAGCAGAACAGTCTATGGCTACACCTTC.

Points on this clone: The same CDR3 also results from other DNA sequences found in this sample. V is TRBV5-4 and J is TRBJ1-2, with TRBD1 matching 9 bases. V lost 0 bases and J lost 7; bases outside the gene matches: 1. The CDR3 totals 13 residues. Germline CDR1 is SGHNT and CDR2 is YYREEE (reference sequence). CDR3 nucleotides: TGTGCCAGCAGCTTGGCGGACAGGGGTGGCTACACCTTC. Its translation is CASSLADRGGYTF.

The rearrangement uses TRBV2 and TRBJ2-7; 12 nucleotides match TRBD2. V was clipped by 7 bases and J by 0 bases; unmatched bases: 4. The CDR3 spans 15 residues. Germline assignment: CDR1 SNHLY and CDR2 FYNNEI. As DNA, the CDR3 is TGTGCCAGCATCGGACTAGCGGGACCCTCCTACGAGCAGTACTTC. This encodes CASIGLAGPSYEQYF.

Regarding this clone: At one boundary the junction diverges from the germline segment, which might be a read error. The gene calls are TRBV19 and TRBJ2-2, with TRBD1 as a possible D gene (7 bases). CDR1 and CDR2 from the germline V gene are LNHDA and SQIVND (reference sequence). There are 17 residues in the CDR3. The CDR3, as DNA: TGTGCCAGTAGCTTCAGGGGGAGGCCCGAGGGACACCGGGGAGCTGTTTTT. Translated, it gives CASSFRGRPEGHRGAVF.

This rearrangement joins TRBV6-6 to TRBJ1-2; 9 bases map to TRBD1. After removal of 6 bases from V and 8 bases from J, the junction contained 10 bases not matched to a gene. Germline loops: CDR1 MNHNY, CDR2 SVGAGI (reference sequence). This CDR3 spans 14 amino acids. The CDR3 is CASRAGQGHRGYTF. The CDR3 DNA follows: TGTGCCAGCAGGGCGGGACAGGGTCATCGCGGCTACACCTTC.

This clone was detected a few times. The rearrangement uses TRBV7-3 and TRBJ2-2; a weak D match, TRBD1 (5 bases). The germline V and J ends were trimmed by 1 base and 5 bases, with 17 bases remaining between them. The germline V gene encodes CDR1 SGHTA and CDR2 FQGTGA. The CDR3 sequence is 17 residues long. CDR3 protein: CASSLKQAGMGTGELFF. The CDR3, as DNA: TGTGCCAGCAGCTTAAAGCAGGCAGGGATGGGGACCGGGGAGCTGTTTTTT. Drawing the rest from reference TRBV7-3 and TRBJ2-2, the complete variable domain is GAGVSQTPSNKVTEKGKYVELRCDPISGHTALYWYRQSLGQGPEFLIYFQGTGAADDSGLPNDRFFAVRPEGSVSTLKIQRTERGDSAVYLCASSLKQAGMGTGELFFGEGSRLTVL.

The chain links TRBV25-1 to TRBJ2-5, with TRBD1 matching over 7 bases. The V gene end was trimmed by 1 base and the J gene end by 4 bases; junction bases not matched to a gene: 3. The CDR3 contains 14 residues. CDR1 MGHDK and CDR2 SYGVNS come from the germline V gene. The CDR3 is CASSELPGGETQYF. The CDR3 DNA sequence: TGTGCCAGCAGTGAATTACCAGGGGGAGAGACCCAGTACTTC.

This clone was seen a handful of times. The V call is TRBV28, the J call TRBJ1-1, with 7 positions matching TRBD1. Germline-derived CDR1 and CDR2 are MDHEN and SYDVKM. After removal of 5 bases from V and 0 bases from J, the junction contained 6 bases not matched to a gene. The CDR3 runs 15 residues. The CDR3 reads CASSTYRGLNTEAFF. DNA of the CDR3: TGTGCCAGCAGTACCTACAGGGGCTTGAACACTGAAGCTTTCTTT. Full variable domain (outside the CDR3, taken from reference TRBV28 and TRBJ1-1): DVKVTQSSRYLVKRTGEKVFLECVQDMDHENMFWYRQDPGLGLRLIYFSYDVKMKEKGDIPEGYSVSREKKERFSLILESASTNQTSMYLCASSTYRGLNTEAFFGQGTRLTVV.

This chain joins TRBV4-1 and TRBJ1-2; D ambiguous. The CDR3 runs 12 residues. With 1 base removed from V and 8 bases from J, the gap between germline ends came to 8 bases. Germline V gene lookup returns CDR1 MGHRA and CDR2 YSYEKL. This CDR3 is CASSQGNNGYTF. CDR3 DNA: TGCGCCAGCAGCCAAGGTAACAACGGCTACACCTTC.

The chain links TRBV7-9 to TRBJ1-3, with D tentatively TRBD1 (5 bases). CDR1 is SEHNR, CDR2 FQNEAQ, per germline (reference sequence). Trimming took 5 bases from V and 0 from J, leaving 14 bases between them. The CDR3 runs to 16 residues. CDR3 nucleotide sequence: TGTGCCAGCAGCGACAGCCTCCTGAGCTCTGGAAACACCATATATTTT. It encodes CASSDSLLSSGNTIYF.

This clone has just one count. The chain uses TRBV27 and TRBJ2-1, with D perhaps matching TRBD2 (5 bases). V was trimmed by 5 bases and J by 0 bases, leaving 14 bases between them. This CDR3 has 16 amino acids. CDR1 is MNHEY and CDR2 is SMNVEV in the germline V gene (reference sequence). The CDR3 region is CASSLRLRSSYNEQFF. The CDR3 DNA follows: TGTGCCAGCAGTCTCAGACTACGGAGCTCCTACAATGAGCAGTTCTTC.

In this sample, this clone turned up a few times. The V and J genes are TRBV11-1 and TRBJ1-1, with a tentative D call TRBD1 (5 bases). The CDR3 has 14 residues. Germline V gene data show CDR1 as SGHAT and CDR2 as FQDESV (reference sequence). V was trimmed by 0 bases and J by 5 bases, leaving 10 bases between them. The CDR3 sequence: CASSLAGTSTEAFF. CDR3 bases: TGTGCCAGCAGCTTAGCCGGGACTTCGACTGAAGCTTTCTTT. Looking up the rest from reference TRBV11-1 and TRBJ1-1 gives the full variable domain: EAEVAQSPRYKITEKSQAVAFWCDPISGHATLYWYRQILGQGPELLVQFQDESVVDDSQLPKDRFSAERLKGVDSTLKIQPAELGDSAMYLCASSLAGTSTEAFFGQGTRLTVV.

The V and J genes are TRBV7-6 and TRBJ2-1; the match to TRBD2 covers 7 bases. This CDR3 is 17 amino acids long. V shed 6 bases, J shed 7 bases, and the junction held 18 bases outside the gene matches. Germline CDR1 and CDR2: SGHVS and FNYEAQ. The CDR3 region is CASRSTAGGGSWNEQFF. CDR3 DNA sequence: TGTGCCAGCAGGTCGACAGCGGGCGGGGGTTCTTGGAATGAGCAGTTCTTC.

As regards this clone: In the same sample, other DNA sequences code for this CDR3. The V gene is TRBV18, the J gene TRBJ2-7, with TRBD2 matching 13 bases. Germline CDR1 and CDR2: KGHSH and LQKENI. The CDR3 runs 15 residues. The ends lost 3 bases at V and 3 bases at J; junction bases unmatched: 2. The CDR3 nucleotides are TGTGCCAGCTCACCTGGGACTAGCGGGAACTACGAGCAGTACTTC. It translates to CASSPGTSGNYEQYF.